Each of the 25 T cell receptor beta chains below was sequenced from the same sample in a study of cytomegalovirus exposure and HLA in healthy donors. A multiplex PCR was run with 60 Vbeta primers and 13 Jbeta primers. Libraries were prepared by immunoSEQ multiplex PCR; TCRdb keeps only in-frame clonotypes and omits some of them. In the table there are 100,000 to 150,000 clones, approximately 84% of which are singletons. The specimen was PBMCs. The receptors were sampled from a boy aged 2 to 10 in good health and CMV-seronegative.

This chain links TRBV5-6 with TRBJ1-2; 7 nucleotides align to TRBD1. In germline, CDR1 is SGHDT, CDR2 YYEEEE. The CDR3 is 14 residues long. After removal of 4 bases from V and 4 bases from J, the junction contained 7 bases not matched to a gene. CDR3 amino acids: CASSIGTVGYGYTF. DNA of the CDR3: TGTGCCAGCAGCATCGGGACAGTAGGCTATGGCTACACCTTC.

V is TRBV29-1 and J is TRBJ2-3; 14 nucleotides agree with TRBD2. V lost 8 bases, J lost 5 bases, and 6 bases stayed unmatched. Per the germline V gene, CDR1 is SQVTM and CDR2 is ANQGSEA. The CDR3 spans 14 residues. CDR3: CSFSTSGRGDTQYF. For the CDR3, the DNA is TGCAGCTTTTCGACTAGCGGGAGGGGAGATACGCAGTATTTT.

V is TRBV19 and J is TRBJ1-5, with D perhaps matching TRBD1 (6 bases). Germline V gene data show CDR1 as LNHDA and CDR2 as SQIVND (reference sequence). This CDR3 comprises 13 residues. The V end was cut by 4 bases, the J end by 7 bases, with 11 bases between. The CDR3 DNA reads TGTGCCAGTAGTACAGGGGTAGTGCAGCCCCAGCATTTT. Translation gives CASSTGVVQPQHF.

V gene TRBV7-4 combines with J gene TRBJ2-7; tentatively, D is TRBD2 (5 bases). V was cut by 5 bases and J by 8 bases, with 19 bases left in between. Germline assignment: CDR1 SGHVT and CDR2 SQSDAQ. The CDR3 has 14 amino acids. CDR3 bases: TGTGCCAGCAGCCCCCAAGCGGTCCCCCGCAAGCAGTACGTC. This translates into CASSPQAVPRKQYV.

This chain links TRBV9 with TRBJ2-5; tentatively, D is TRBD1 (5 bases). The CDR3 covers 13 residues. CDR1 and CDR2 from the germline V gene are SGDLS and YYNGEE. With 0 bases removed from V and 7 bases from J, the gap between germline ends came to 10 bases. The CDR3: CASSVAWQGTQYF. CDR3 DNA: TGTGCCAGCAGCGTAGCTTGGCAGGGGACCCAGTACTTC.

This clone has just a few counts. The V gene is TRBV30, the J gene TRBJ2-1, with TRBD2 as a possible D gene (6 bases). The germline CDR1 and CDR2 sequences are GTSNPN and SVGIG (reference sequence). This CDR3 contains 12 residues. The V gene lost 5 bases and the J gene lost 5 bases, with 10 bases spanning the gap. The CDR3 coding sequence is TGTGCCTGGGGTCAGCGGGACAATGAGCAGTTCTTC. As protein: CAWGQRDNEQFF.

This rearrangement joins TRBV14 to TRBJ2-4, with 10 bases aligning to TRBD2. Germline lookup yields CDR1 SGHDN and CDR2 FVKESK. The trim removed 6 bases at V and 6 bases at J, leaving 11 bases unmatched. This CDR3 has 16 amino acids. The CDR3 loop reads CASRDSGGPAANIQYF. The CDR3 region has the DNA TGTGCCAGCAGAGATAGCGGGGGGCCAGCCGCAAACATTCAGTACTTC.

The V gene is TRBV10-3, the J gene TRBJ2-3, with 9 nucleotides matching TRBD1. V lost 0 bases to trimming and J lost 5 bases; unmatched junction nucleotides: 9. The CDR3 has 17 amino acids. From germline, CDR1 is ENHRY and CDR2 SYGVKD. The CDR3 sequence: CAISESEGQGHVDTQYF. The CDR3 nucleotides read TGTGCCATCAGTGAGTCAGAAGGACAGGGGCACGTAGATACGCAGTATTTT.

CDR3 coding DNA: TGTGCCAGCAGTTTGACAGGGGAGCTGTTTTTT. As protein: CASSLTGELFF. The chain recombines TRBV27 with TRBJ2-2, with D uncertain. V was pared by 3 bases and J by 8 bases, with 4 bases between. Looked up from germline, CDR1 is MNHEY and CDR2 is SMNVEV (reference sequence). The CDR3 sequence is 11 residues long.

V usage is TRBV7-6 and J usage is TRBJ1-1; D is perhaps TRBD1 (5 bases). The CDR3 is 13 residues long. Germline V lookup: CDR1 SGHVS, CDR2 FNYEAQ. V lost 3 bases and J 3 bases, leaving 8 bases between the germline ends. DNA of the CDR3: TGTGCCAGCAGCTTCGGCAGGGACACTGAAGCTTTCTTT. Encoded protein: CASSFGRDTEAFF.

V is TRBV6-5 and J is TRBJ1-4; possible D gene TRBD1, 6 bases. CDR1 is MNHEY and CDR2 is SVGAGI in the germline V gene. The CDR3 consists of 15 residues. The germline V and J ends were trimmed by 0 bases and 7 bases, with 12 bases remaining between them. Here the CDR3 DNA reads TGTGCCAGCAGTTACTCGATAACAGGGCGTGAAAAACTGTTTTTT. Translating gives CASSYSITGREKLFF.

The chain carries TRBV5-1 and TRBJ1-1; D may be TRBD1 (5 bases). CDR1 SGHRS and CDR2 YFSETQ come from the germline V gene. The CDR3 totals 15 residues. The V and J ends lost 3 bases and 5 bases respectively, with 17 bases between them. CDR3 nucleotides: TGCGCCAGCAGCTGGAGCCCCGGGGGTGAGACTGAAGCTTTCTTT. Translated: CASSWSPGGETEAFF. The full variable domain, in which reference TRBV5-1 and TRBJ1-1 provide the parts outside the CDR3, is KAGVTQTPRYLIKTRGQQVTLSCSPISGHRSVSWYQQTPGQGLQFLFEYFSETQRNKGNFPGRFSGRQFSNSRSEMNVSTLELGDSALYLCASSWSPGGETEAFFGQGTRLTVV.

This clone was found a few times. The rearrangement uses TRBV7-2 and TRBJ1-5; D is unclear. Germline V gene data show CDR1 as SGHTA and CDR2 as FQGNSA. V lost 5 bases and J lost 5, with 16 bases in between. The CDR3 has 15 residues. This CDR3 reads CASSLDSGSYQPQHF. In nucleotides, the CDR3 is TGTGCCAGCAGCCTAGACTCGGGGAGCTATCAGCCCCAGCATTTT.

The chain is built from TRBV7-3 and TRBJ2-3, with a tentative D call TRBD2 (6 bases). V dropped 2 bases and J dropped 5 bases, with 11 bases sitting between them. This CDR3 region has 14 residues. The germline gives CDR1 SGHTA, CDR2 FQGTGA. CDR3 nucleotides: TGTGCCAGCAGCTTACGGAGGGATCAAGATACGCAGTATTTT. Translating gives CASSLRRDQDTQYF.

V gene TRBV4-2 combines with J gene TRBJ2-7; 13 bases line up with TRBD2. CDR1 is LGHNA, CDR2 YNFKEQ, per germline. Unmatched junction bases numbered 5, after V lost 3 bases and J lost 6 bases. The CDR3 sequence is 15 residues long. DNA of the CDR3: TGTGCCAGCAGCCAGTCGACTAGCGGGGGGAGCGAGCAGTACTTC. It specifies CASSQSTSGGSEQYF.

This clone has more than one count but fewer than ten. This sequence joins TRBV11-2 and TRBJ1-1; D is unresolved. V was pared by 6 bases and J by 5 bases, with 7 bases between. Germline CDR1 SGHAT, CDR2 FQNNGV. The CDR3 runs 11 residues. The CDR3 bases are TGTGCCAGCAGTCCGGGGACTGAAGCTTTCTTT. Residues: CASSPGTEAFF.

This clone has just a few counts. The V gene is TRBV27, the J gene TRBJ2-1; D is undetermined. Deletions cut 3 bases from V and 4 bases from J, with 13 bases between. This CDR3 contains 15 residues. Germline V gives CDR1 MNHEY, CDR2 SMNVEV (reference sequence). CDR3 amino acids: CASSFRLEPYNEQFF. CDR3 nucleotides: TGTGCCAGCAGTTTTAGGCTAGAACCTTACAATGAGCAGTTCTTC.

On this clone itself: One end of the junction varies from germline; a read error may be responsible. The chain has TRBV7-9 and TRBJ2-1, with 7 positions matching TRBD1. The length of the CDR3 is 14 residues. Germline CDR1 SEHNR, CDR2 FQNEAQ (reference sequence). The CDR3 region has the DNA TGTGCTAGCAGCCCTCGACAGGGATCCAATGAGCAGTTCTTC. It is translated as CASSPRQGSNEQFF.

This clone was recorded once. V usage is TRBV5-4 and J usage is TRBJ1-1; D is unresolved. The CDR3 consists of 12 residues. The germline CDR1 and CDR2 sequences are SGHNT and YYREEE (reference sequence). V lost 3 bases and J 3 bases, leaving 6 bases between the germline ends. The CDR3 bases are TGTGCCAGCAGCTCAGTGTACACTGAAGCTTTCTTT. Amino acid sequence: CASSSVYTEAFF.

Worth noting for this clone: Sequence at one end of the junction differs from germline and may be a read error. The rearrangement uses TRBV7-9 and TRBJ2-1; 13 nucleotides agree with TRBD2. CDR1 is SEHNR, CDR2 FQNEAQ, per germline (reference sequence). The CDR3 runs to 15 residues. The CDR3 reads CSSSFPGLAGSEQFF. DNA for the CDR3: TGTTCCAGCAGCTTCCCGGGACTAGCGGGAAGTGAGCAGTTCTTC.

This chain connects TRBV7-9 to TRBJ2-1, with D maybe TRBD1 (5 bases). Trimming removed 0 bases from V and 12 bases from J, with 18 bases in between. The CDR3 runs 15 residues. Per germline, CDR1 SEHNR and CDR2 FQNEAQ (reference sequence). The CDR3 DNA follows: TGTGCCAGCAGCTTAGCGGCAAAAAACCCAGGGTGGCAGTTCTTC. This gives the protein CASSLAAKNPGWQFF.

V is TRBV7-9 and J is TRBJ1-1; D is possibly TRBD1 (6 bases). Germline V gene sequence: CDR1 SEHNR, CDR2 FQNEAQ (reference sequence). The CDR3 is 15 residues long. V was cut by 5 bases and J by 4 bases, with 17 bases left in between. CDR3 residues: CASSPLRQVITEAFF. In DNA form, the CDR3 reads TGTGCCAGCAGCCCCCTAAGACAGGTAATCACTGAAGCTTTCTTT.

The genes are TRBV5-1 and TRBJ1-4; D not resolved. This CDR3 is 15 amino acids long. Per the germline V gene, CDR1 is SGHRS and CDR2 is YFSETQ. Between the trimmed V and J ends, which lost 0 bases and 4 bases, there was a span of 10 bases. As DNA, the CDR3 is TGCGCCAGCAGCTTGGCGGGAGCGATTAATGAAAAACTGTTTTTT. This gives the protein CASSLAGAINEKLFF. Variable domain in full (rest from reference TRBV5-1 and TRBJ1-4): KAGVTQTPRYLIKTRGQQVTLSCSPISGHRSVSWYQQTPGQGLQFLFEYFSETQRNKGNFPGRFSGRQFSNSRSEMNVSTLELGDSALYLCASSLAGAINEKLFFGSGTQLSVL.

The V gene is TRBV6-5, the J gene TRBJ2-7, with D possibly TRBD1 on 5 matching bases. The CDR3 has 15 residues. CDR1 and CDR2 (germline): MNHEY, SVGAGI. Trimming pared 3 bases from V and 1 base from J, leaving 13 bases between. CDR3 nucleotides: TGTGCCAGCAGTTATGTGGCTAGGGGATCCTACGAGCAGTACTTC. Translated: CASSYVARGSYEQYF.

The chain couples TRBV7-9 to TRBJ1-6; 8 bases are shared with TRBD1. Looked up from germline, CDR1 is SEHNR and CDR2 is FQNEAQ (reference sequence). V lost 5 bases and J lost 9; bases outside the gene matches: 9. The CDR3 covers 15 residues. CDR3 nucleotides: TGTGCCAGCAGCCCCTATATGACAGGGGCTTCACCCCTCCACTTT. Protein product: CASSPYMTGASPLHF.